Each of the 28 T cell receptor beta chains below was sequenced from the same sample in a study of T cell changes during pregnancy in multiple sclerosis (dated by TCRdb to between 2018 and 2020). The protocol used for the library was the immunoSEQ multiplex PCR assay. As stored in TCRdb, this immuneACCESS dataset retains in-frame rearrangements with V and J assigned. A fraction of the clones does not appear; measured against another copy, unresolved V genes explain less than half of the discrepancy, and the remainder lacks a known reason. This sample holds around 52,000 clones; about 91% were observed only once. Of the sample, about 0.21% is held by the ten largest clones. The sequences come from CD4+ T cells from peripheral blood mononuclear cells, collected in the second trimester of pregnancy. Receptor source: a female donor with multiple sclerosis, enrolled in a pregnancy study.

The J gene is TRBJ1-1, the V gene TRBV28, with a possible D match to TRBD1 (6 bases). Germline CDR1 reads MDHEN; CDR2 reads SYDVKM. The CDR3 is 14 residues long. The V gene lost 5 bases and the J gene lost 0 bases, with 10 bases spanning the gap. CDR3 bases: TGTGCCAGCAGTAGGGGGGGGATGAACACTGAAGCTTTCTTT. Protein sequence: CASSRGGMNTEAFF.

The DNA for the CDR3 is TGTGCCAGCAGCGCTCTAGCGGGAGTGTCCTACGAGCAGTACTTC. Its translation is CASSALAGVSYEQYF. This rearrangement joins TRBV6-1 to TRBJ2-7; 10 bases are shared with TRBD2. The CDR3 sequence is 15 residues long. The V segment lost 6 bases and the J segment 1 base; nucleotides outside the gene matches: 6. Germline V CDR1 and CDR2: MNHNS, SASEGT.

The CDR3 protein is CAISGPAGESTDTQYF. In DNA, the CDR3 is TGTGCCATCAGTGGTCCCGCGGGGGAGAGCACAGATACGCAGTATTTT. The rearrangement joins TRBV10-3 to TRBJ2-3, with 7 bases matching TRBD2. The CDR3 loop spans 16 amino acids. The germline V gene has CDR1 ENHRY and CDR2 SYGVKD. Trimming at V came to 4 bases and at J to 0 bases, leaving 7 bases not matched to a gene.

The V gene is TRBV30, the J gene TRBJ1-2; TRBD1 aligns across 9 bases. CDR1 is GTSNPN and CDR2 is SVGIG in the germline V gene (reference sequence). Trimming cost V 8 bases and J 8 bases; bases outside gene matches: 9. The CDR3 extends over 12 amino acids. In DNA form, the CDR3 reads TGTGCCGGCTACAGGGGGCAGGGAGGCTACACCTTC. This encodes CAGYRGQGGYTF. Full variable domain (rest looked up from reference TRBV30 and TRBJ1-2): SQTIHQWPATLVQPVGSPLSLECTVEGTSNPNLYWYRQAAGRGLQLLFYSVGIGQISSEVPQNLSASRPQDRQFILSSKKLLLSDSGFYLCAGYRGQGGYTFGSGTRLTVV.

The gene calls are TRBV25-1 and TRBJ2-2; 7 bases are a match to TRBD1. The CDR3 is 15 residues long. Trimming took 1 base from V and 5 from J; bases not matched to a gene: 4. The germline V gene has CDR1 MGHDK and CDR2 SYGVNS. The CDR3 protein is CASSESDRRTGELFF. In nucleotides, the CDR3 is TGTGCCAGCAGTGAATCGGACAGGAGGACCGGGGAGCTGTTTTTT.

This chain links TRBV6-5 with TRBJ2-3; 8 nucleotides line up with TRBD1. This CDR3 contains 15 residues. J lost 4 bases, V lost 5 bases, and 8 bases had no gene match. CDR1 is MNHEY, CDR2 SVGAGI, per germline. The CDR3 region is CASSPDRVRSDTQYF. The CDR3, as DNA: TGTGCCAGCAGTCCGGACAGGGTCAGGTCAGATACGCAGTATTTT.

The CDR3 DNA reads as TGTGCAACTGAACAAGACCATAGGGGGAGTATACAGTCCTCTGGGGCCAACGTCCTGACTTTC. It translates to CATEQDHRGSIQSSGANVLTF. The chain has TRBV30 and TRBJ2-6, with D possibly TRBD1 on 6 matching bases. From germline, CDR1 is GTSNPN and CDR2 SVGIG (reference sequence). This CDR3 contains 21 residues.

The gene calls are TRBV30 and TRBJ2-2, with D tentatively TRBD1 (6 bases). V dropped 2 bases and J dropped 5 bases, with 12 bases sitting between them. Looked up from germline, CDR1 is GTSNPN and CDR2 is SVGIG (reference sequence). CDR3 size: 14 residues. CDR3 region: CAWSTGQPTGELFF. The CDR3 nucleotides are TGTGCCTGGAGTACGGGACAACCTACCGGGGAGCTGTTTTTT.

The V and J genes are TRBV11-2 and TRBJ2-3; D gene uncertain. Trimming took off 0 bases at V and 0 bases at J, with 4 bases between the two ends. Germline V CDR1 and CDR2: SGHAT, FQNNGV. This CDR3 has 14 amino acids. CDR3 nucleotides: TGTGCCAGCAGCTTAGACAGAAGCACAGATACGCAGTATTTT. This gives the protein CASSLDRSTDTQYF.

In DNA form, the CDR3 reads TGTGCCAGCATCGGACGTTTAGGGACTAGCATCCCCAATGAGCAGTTCTTC. Residues: CASIGRLGTSIPNEQFF. The V call is TRBV28, the J call TRBJ2-1; 9 nucleotides line up with TRBD2. The J segment lost 6 bases and the V segment lost 7 bases, leaving 16 bases of the junction unmatched. This CDR3 has 17 residues. Germline V gives CDR1 MDHEN, CDR2 SYDVKM.

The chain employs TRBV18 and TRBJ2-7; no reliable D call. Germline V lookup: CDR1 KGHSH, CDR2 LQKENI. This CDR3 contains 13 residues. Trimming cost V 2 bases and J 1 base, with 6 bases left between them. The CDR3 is CASSPGSSYEQYF. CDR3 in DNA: TGTGCCAGCTCACCAGGCAGTTCCTACGAGCAGTACTTC.

The DNA for the CDR3 is TGTGCCAGCAGCCGGGCAGGGGCAATCGAGGAGACCCAGTACTTC. Its translation: CASSRAGAIEETQYF. This chain uses TRBV5-5 with TRBJ2-5; D might be TRBD1 (6 bases). Germline lookup yields CDR1 SGHKS and CDR2 YYEKEE (reference sequence). The CDR3 runs to 15 residues. V was clipped by 4 bases and J by 5 bases, with 18 bases between them. Using reference TRBV5-5 and TRBJ2-5 for the parts outside the CDR3, the full variable domain is DAGVTQSPTHLIKTRGQQVTLRCSPISGHKSVSWYQQVLGQGPQFIFQYYEKEERGRGNFPDRFSARQFPNYSSELNVNALLLGDSALYLCASSRAGAIEETQYFGPGTRLLVL.

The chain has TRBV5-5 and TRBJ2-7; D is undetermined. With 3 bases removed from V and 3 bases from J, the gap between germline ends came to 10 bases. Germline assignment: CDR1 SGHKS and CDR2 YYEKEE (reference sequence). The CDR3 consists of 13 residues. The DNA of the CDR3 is TGTGCCAGCAGCTCGACAACCTACTACGAGCAGTACTTC. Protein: CASSSTTYYEQYF.

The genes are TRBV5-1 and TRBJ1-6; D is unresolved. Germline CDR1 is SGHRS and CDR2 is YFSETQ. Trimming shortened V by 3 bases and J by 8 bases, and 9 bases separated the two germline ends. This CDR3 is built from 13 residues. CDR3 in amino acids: CASSSLRDSPLHF. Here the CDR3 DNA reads TGCGCCAGCAGCTCTTTACGGGATTCACCCCTCCACTTT.

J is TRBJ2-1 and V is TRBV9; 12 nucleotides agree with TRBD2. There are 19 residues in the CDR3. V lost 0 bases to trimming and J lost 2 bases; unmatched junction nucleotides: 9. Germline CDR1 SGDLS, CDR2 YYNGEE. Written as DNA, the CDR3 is TGTGCCAGCAGCGTAGTGCCCTTCAGGACTAGCGGGGCCTACAATGAGCAGTTCTTC. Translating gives CASSVVPFRTSGAYNEQFF.

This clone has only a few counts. The CDR3 reads CASSSDTKVGNQPQHF. The CDR3 DNA sequence: TGTGCCAGCAGTTCGGACACGAAGGTCGGCAATCAGCCCCAGCATTTT. The chain recombines TRBV28 with TRBJ1-5; weak D call: TRBD1 (5 bases). V lost 4 bases to trimming and J lost 2 bases, with 15 bases between them. The CDR3 is 16 residues long. CDR1 MDHEN and CDR2 SYDVKM come from the germline V gene.

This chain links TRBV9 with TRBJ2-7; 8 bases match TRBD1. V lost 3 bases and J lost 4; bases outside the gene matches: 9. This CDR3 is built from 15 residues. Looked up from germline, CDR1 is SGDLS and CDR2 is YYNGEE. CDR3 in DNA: TGTGCCAGCAGCGCGGGAGCCGGGACAGGATACGAGCAGTACTTC. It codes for CASSAGAGTGYEQYF.

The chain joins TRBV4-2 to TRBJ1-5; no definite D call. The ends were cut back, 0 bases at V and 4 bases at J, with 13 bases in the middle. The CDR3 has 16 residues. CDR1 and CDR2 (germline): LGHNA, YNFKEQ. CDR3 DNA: TGTGCCAGCAGCCAAGAAGGAGACGGTAAAAATCAGCCCCAGCATTTT. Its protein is CASSQEGDGKNQPQHF.

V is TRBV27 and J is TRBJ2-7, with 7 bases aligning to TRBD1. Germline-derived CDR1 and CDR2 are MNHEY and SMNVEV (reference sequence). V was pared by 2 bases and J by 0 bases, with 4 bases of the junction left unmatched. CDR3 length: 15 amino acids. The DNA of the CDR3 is TGTGCCAGCAGTTTACGGAGGACAGGCTCCTACGAGCAGTACTTC. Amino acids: CASSLRRTGSYEQYF.

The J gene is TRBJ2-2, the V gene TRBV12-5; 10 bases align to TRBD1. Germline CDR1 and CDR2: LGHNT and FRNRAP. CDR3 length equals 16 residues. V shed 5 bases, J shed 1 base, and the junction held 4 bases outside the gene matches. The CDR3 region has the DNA TGTGCTAGTGGTAGGGACAGGGGAGGGAACACCGGGGAGCTGTTTTTT. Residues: CASGRDRGGNTGELFF.

The CDR3, as DNA: TGTGCCAGCAGCGTCACAGGGACCGCCAAAAACATTCAGTACTTC. Amino acids: CASSVTGTAKNIQYF. The V and J genes are TRBV9 and TRBJ2-4; tentatively, D is TRBD1 (6 bases). The CDR3 is made up of 15 amino acids. Germline CDR1 SGDLS, CDR2 YYNGEE. V gave up 2 bases and J gave up 1 base, with 10 bases separating them.

The CDR3 loop is CASSPDIEGYTF. DNA for the CDR3: TGTGCCAGCAGCCCGGACATCGAGGGCTACACCTTC. V is TRBV7-8 and J is TRBJ1-2, with D maybe TRBD1 (5 bases). This CDR3 region has 12 residues. With 5 bases removed from V and 8 bases from J, the gap between germline ends came to 12 bases. Germline CDR1 and CDR2: SGHVS and FQNEAQ.

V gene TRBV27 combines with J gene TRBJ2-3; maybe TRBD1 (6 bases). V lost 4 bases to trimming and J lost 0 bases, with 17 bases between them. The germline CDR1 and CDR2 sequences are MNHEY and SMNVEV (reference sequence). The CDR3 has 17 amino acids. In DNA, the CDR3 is TGTGCCAGCAGTTACTTGGACAGCTATACTAGCACAGATACGCAGTATTTT. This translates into CASSYLDSYTSTDTQYF.

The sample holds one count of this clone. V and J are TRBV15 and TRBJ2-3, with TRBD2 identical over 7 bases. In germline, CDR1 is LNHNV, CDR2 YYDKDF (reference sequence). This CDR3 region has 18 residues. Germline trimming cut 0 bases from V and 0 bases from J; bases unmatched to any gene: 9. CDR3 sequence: CATSREAPGGVSTDTQYF. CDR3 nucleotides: TGTGCCACCAGCAGAGAGGCCCCTGGGGGGGTTAGCACAGATACGCAGTATTTT.

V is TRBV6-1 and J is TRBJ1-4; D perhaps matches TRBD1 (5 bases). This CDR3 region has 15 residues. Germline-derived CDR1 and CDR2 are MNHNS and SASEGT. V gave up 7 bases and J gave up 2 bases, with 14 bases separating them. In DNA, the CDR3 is TGTGCCAGCATCAGATCAGGGTATACTAATGAAAAACTGTTTTTT. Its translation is CASIRSGYTNEKLFF.

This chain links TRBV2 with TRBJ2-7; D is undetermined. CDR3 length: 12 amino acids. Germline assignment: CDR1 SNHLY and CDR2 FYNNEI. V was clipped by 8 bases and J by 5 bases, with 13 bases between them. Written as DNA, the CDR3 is TGTGCCAGCTACCTAGTAAACGACGAGCAGTACTTC. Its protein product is CASYLVNDEQYF.

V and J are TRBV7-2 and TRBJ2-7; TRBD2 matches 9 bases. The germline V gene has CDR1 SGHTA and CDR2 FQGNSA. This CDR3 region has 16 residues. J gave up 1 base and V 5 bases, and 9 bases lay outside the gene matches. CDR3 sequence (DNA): TGTGCCAGCAGCCCGCTTTATAGCGGGAGTTCCTACGAGCAGTACTTC. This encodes CASSPLYSGSSYEQYF.

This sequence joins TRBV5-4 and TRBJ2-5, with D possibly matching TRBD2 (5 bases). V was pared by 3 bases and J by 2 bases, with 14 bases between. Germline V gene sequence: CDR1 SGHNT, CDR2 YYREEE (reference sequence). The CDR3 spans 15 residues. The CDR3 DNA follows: TGTGCCAGCAGCTCGGAACTAGGAGGACAAGAGACCCAGTACTTC. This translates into CASSSELGGQETQYF.